This paragraph covers one T cell receptor (beta chain) sequence. The antigen is undetermined. This entry is derived from a study of T cell clusters in autoimmune cytopenias. Study-level background: The mean age of healthy donor controls was nearly 57 years, the median roughly 59 years. Whole-study findings and limits: The cluster-lack signature was not seen for secondary cytopenia versus chronic lymphocytic leukemia. TRB repertoire shifts in secondary cytopenia and chronic lymphocytic leukemia mostly reflected lymphoma, not autoimmunity.

Each sample's input was approximately 270 ng genomic DNA, 38,000 or so genome equivalents. TRB rearrangements were amplified by touch-down multiplex PCR with mixed TRB-A/B primers. TCRdb re-called the multiplex PCR reads; every CDR3 protein appears as one record, without DNA. The sample's table shows about 12,000 distinct CDR3 sequences. Germline V CDR1 and CDR2: SGHNT, YYREEE (reference sequence). This CDR3 has 14 amino acids. This same sample was also part of a study on T cell repertoires in aging, cancer and after chemotherapy.

Sequencing used peripheral blood. The chain recombines TRBV5-4 with TRBJ1-2; TCRdb calls TRBD1, which cannot be checked without DNA. The receptor comes from a human donor in good health. The CDR3 spells CASSFHGAHLVYTF.